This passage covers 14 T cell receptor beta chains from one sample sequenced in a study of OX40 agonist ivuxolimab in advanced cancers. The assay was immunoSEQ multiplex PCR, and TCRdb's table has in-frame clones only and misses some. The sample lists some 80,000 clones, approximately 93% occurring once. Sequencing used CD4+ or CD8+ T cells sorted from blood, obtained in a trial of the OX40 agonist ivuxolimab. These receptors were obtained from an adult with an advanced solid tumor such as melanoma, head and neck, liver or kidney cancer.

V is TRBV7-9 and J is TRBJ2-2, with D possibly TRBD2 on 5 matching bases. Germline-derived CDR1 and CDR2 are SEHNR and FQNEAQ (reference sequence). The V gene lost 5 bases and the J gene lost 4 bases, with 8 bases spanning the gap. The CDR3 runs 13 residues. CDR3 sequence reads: CASSPGLTGELFF. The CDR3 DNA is TGTGCCAGCAGCCCCGGACTCACCGGGGAGCTGTTTTTT.

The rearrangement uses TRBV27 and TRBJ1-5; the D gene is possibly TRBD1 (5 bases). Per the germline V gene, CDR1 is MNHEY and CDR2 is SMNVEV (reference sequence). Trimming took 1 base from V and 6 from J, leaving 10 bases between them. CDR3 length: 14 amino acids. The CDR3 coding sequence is TGTGCCAGCAGTTTATGGGGGGAGAGTCAGCCCCAGCATTTT. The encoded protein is CASSLWGESQPQHF.

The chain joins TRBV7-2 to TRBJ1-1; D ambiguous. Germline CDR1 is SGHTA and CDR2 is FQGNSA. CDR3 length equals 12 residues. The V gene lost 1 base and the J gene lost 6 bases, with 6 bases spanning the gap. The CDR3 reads CASSLGEAEAFF. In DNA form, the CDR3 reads TGTGCCAGCAGCTTAGGTGAGGCTGAAGCTTTCTTT.

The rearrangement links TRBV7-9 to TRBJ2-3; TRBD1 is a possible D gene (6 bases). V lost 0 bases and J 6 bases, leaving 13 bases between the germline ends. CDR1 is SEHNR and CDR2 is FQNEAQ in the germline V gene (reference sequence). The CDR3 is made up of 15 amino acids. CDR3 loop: CASSLALGARDTQYF. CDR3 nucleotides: TGTGCCAGCAGCTTAGCCTTGGGGGCGCGGGATACGCAGTATTTT.

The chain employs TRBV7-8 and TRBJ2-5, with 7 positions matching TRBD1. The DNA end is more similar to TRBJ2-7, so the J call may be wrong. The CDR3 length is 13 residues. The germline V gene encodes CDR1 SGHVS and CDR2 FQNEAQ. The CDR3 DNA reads TGTGCCAGCAGCCACGACAGGGAATACGAGCAGTACTTC. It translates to CASSHDREYEQYF.

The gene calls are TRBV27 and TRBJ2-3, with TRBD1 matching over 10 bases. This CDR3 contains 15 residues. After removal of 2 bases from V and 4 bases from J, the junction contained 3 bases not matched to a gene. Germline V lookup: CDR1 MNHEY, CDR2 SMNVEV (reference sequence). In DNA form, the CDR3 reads TGTGCCAGCAGTTTAGGACAGGGGGTGGCAGATACGCAGTATTTT. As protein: CASSLGQGVADTQYF.

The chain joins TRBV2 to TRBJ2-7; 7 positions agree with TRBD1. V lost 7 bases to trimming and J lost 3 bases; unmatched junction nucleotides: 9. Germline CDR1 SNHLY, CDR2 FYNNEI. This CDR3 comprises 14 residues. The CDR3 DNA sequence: TGTGCCAGCAATCCGAACCGGGACAGCTACGAGCAGTACTTC. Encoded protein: CASNPNRDSYEQYF. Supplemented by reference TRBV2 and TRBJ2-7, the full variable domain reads EPEVTQTPSHQVTQMGQEVILRCVPISNHLYFYWYRQILGQKVEFLVSFYNNEISEKSEIFDDQFSVERPDGSNFTLKIRSTKLEDSAMYFCASNPNRDSYEQYFGPGTRLTVT.

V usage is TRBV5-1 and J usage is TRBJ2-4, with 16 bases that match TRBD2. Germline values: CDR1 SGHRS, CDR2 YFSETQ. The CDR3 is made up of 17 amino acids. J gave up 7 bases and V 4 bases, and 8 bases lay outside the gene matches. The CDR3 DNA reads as TGCGCCAGCAGCCCAGGGACTAGCGGGGGGGCCAGGAACATTCAGTACTTC. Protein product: CASSPGTSGGARNIQYF.

CDR3 nucleotides: TGTGCCAGCAGTCCCCGGGGGAGAGGCACTGAAGCTTTCTTT. It translates to CASSPRGRGTEAFF. The chain links TRBV6-5 to TRBJ1-1, with a possible D match to TRBD1 (5 bases). Germline loops: CDR1 MNHEY, CDR2 SVGAGI. The V gene lost 5 bases and the J gene lost 4 bases, with 14 bases spanning the gap. CDR3 size: 14 residues.

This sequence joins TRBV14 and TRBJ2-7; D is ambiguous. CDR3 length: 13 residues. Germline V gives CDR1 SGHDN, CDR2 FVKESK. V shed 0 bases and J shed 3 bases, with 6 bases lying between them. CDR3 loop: CASSQDPVYEQYF. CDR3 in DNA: TGTGCCAGCAGCCAAGATCCGGTCTACGAGCAGTACTTC.

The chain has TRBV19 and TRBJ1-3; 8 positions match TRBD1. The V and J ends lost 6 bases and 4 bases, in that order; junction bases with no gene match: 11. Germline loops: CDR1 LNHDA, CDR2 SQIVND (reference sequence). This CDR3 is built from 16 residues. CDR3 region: CASSPRTRGRGNTIYF. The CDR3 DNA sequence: TGTGCCAGTAGCCCCAGAACCAGGGGGCGGGGAAACACCATATATTTT. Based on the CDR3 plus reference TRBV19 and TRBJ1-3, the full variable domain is DGGITQSPKYLFRKEGQNVTLSCEQNLNHDAMYWYRQDPGQGLRLIYYSQIVNDFQKGDIAEGYSVSREKKESFPLTVTSAQKNPTAFYLCASSPRTRGRGNTIYFGEGSWLTVV.

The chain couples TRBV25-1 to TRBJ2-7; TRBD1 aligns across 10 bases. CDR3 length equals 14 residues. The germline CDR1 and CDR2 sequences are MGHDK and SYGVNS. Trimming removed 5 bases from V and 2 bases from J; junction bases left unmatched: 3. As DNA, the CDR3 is TGTGCCAGCAGTTTGGGGACAGGGGCCTACGAGCAGTACTTC. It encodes CASSLGTGAYEQYF.

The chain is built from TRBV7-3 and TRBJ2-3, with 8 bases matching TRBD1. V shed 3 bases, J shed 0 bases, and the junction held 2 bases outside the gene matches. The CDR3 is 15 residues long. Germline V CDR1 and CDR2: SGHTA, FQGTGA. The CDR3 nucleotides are TGTGCCAGCAGCTTGGGGACAGGTAGCACAGATACGCAGTATTTT. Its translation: CASSLGTGSTDTQYF.

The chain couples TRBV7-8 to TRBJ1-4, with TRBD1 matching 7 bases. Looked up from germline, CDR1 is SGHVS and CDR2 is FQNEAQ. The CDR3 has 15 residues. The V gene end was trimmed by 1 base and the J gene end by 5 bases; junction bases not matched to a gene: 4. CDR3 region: CASSLGTGVNEKLFF. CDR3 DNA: TGTGCCAGCAGCTTAGGTACAGGGGTCAATGAAAAACTGTTTTTT. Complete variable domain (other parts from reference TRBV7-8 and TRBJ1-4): GAGVSQSPRYKVAKRGQDVALRCDPISGHVSLFWYQQALGQGPEFLTYFQNEAQLDKSGLPSDRFFAERPEGSVSTLKIQRTQQEDSAVYLCASSLGTGVNEKLFFGSGTQLSVL.